This T cell receptor (beta chain) emerged from a study of blood T cell repertoires in COVID-19. The CDR3 loop spans 16 amino acids. The V and J ends lost 3 bases and 2 bases, in that order; junction bases with no gene match: 6. Germline V gene lookup returns CDR1 GTSNPN and CDR2 SVGIG (reference sequence). TCRdb's table, derived via immunoSEQ multiplex PCR, lists solely in-frame clones and lacks some. The sample has around 200,000 clones, about 83% seen once; the top ten hold roughly 8.2%. The sample taken for sequencing was peripheral blood. The source is a woman in her 50s with acute or convalescent COVID-19. The chain combines TRBV30 with TRBJ2-5, with 13 bases matching TRBD2. This chain's CDR3 is CAWRPTSGRHQETQYF. CDR3 coding DNA: TGTGCCTGGAGACCGACTAGCGGGAGGCATCAAGAGACCCAGTACTTC.